This T cell receptor beta chain stems from a study of beta chain features in type 1 diabetes. Study-wide results and limits: Individuals with type 1 diabetes displayed fewer insertions and more deletions at VDJ junctions.

This clone was observed a handful of times. No antigen is known for it. Expressed TCRB transcripts got sequenced, as all isolated RNA was reverse transcribed. Profiling relied on immunoSEQ multiplex PCR, and the TCRdb table lists in-frame clones only, not all of them. The sample has 330,000 or so clones; around a fifth are singletons. The TCR originated in a woman aged 18-29 years in good health. The sequencing sample was made of naive CD4+ T cells from blood.

Here the CDR3 reads CASWQRLAPYEQYF. DNA for the CDR3: TGTGCCAGCTGGCAGAGGCTAGCACCCTACGAGCAGTACTTC. V and J are TRBV9 and TRBJ2-7; D might be TRBD2 (5 bases). Germline assignment: CDR1 SGDLS and CDR2 YYNGEE. Between the trimmed V and J ends, which lost 7 bases and 2 bases, there was a span of 16 bases. The CDR3 covers 14 residues.